These 30 T cell receptor beta chains were all obtained from the same sample, sequenced in a study of T cell responses to AZD1222 COVID-19 vaccine. Clones were sequenced by immunoSEQ multiplex PCR, and TCRdb holds only the in-frame ones, with some missing. The sample yields some 280,000 clones, almost 95% seen once. This specimen consisted of peripheral blood, obtained 28 days after the second AZD1222 dose. The source of these receptors is an adult who received the AZD1222 COVID-19 vaccine.

The CDR3 coding sequence is TGTGCCAGCAGCTTAGCCCTCGTGGAGGAGACCCAGTACTTC. Translating gives CASSLALVEETQYF. The chain employs TRBV7-2 and TRBJ2-5; no clear D. In germline, CDR1 is SGHTA, CDR2 FQGNSA. V was clipped by 0 bases and J by 5 bases, with 10 bases between them. This CDR3 region has 14 residues.

DNA for the CDR3: TGTGCCAGCAGCTTGGTAGCCGAGACCGGGGAGCTGTTTTTT. Translation gives CASSLVAETGELFF. V and J are TRBV11-2 and TRBJ2-2; D not resolved. Germline V gene sequence: CDR1 SGHAT, CDR2 FQNNGV. CDR3 length: 14 amino acids. V lost 3 bases, J lost 5 bases, and 10 bases lay in between.

The chain couples TRBV13 to TRBJ1-1; no clear D gene. Germline CDR1 PRHDT, CDR2 FYEKMQ (reference sequence). Trimming pared 3 bases from V and 5 bases from J, leaving 10 bases between. The CDR3 has 13 amino acids. In nucleotides, the CDR3 is TGTGCCAGCAGCTTGAGAGAGACAACTGAAGCTTTCTTT. As protein: CASSLRETTEAFF.

This clone was detected once. The J gene is TRBJ2-7, the V gene TRBV4-2; D might be TRBD2 (6 bases). Trimming removed 3 bases from V and 7 bases from J, with 13 bases in between. CDR1 is LGHNA and CDR2 is YNFKEQ in the germline V gene. This CDR3 has 13 amino acids. CDR3 amino acids: CASSQPLGGEQYF. The CDR3 bases are TGTGCCAGCAGCCAGCCCCTCGGAGGGGAGCAGTACTTC.

The chain joins TRBV2 to TRBJ1-1, with 10 bases fitting TRBD1. This CDR3 is built from 14 residues. Losses at the gene ends were 4 bases for V and 1 base for J; bases not matched to a gene: 0. Germline CDR1 reads SNHLY; CDR2 reads FYNNEI. The chain's CDR3 is CASSGTGGNTEAFF. The CDR3 region has the DNA TGTGCCAGCAGTGGGACAGGGGGGAACACTGAAGCTTTCTTT.

A single count supports this clone. The chain employs TRBV9 and TRBJ2-1; D might be TRBD1 (6 bases). V was cut by 4 bases and J by 2 bases, with 13 bases left in between. CDR3 size: 15 residues. Looked up from germline, CDR1 is SGDLS and CDR2 is YYNGEE. CDR3 sequence (DNA): TGTGCCAGCAGCCTCGGACAGAGCACCTACAATGAGCAGTTCTTC. Amino acids: CASSLGQSTYNEQFF.

This chain joins TRBV4-2 and TRBJ2-5, with D unresolved. There are 17 residues in the CDR3. Trimming removed 0 bases from V and 5 bases from J, with 19 bases in between. CDR1 and CDR2 from the germline V gene are LGHNA and YNFKEQ. This CDR3 is CASSQDFARKPPETQYF. The CDR3 DNA follows: TGTGCCAGCAGCCAAGATTTCGCCAGGAAGCCCCCCGAGACCCAGTACTTC.

This chain links TRBV27 with TRBJ1-2; 11 nucleotides agree with TRBD1. Germline loops: CDR1 MNHEY, CDR2 SMNVEV (reference sequence). V dropped 3 bases and J dropped 0; count of bases not matched to a gene: 12. CDR3 size: 19 residues. This CDR3 is CASSFIKGGQGVTNYGYTF. CDR3 coding DNA: TGTGCCAGCAGTTTCATTAAGGGGGGACAGGGGGTTACTAACTATGGCTACACCTTC.

V and J are TRBV5-1 and TRBJ1-5; a possible D gene is TRBD1 (5 bases). The ends were cut back, 5 bases at V and 5 bases at J, with 17 bases in the middle. This CDR3 is built from 15 residues. Germline assignment: CDR1 SGHRS and CDR2 YFSETQ. The CDR3 DNA reads TGCGCCAGCAGACCCAGTGGAGAGGGGTATCAGCCCCAGCATTTT. Its translation: CASRPSGEGYQPQHF.

The chain employs TRBV11-3 and TRBJ2-2, with 14 positions matching TRBD2. V lost 4 bases to trimming and J lost 4 bases; unmatched junction nucleotides: 2. The CDR3 spans 16 residues. Germline V gene lookup returns CDR1 SGHNT and CDR2 YENEEA. The DNA for the CDR3 is TGTGCCAGCAGCTATGGACTAGCGGGAGGCACCGGGGAGCTGTTTTTT. Its translation: CASSYGLAGGTGELFF.

V usage is TRBV23-1 and J usage is TRBJ1-4, with unresolved D. TRBV23-1 is flagged as an ORF with uncertain function. The CDR3 covers 13 residues. The V end lost 11 bases, the J end lost 8 bases, and 18 bases lay between the germline ends. CDR3 protein: CAGPKVIREKLFF. The CDR3 DNA sequence: TGCGCCGGCCCGAAGGTCATTCGGGAAAAACTGTTTTTT.

The rearrangement joins TRBV28 to TRBJ2-5; D possibly uses TRBD1 or TRBD2 (6 bases each). The V gene's germline CDR1 is MDHEN and CDR2 SYDVKM. The CDR3 contains 15 residues. V lost 4 bases and J lost 5, with 17 bases in between. DNA for the CDR3: TGTGCCAGCAGTTGGGCAGGCAAAGGGGGGGAGACCCAGTACTTC. Amino acid sequence: CASSWAGKGGETQYF.

The DNA for the CDR3 is TGTGCCAGCTCACCGAGCGGGAGGGCCGTTGAGCAGTTCTTC. Protein sequence: CASSPSGRAVEQFF. The chain is built from TRBV18 and TRBJ2-1; 10 bases line up with TRBD2. This CDR3 contains 14 residues. CDR1 is KGHSH, CDR2 LQKENI, per germline. J was trimmed by 9 bases and V by 3 bases; bases with no gene match: 5.

The J gene is TRBJ2-1, the V gene TRBV5-1, with 10 bases that match TRBD2. J gave up 2 bases and V 4 bases, and 6 bases lay outside the gene matches. The CDR3 spans 16 residues. Germline-derived CDR1 and CDR2 are SGHRS and YFSETQ. The CDR3 reads CASSALAGATYNEQFF. The CDR3 DNA is TGCGCCAGCAGCGCGCTAGCGGGAGCTACCTACAATGAGCAGTTCTTC.

The chain is built from TRBV5-1 and TRBJ1-3; D gene ambiguous. The CDR3 is 15 amino acids. V lost 0 bases and J 0 bases, leaving 7 bases between the germline ends. CDR1 is SGHRS, CDR2 YFSETQ, per germline. The CDR3 DNA is TGCGCCAGCAGCTTGGGAACGGACTCTGGAAACACCATATATTTT. Its protein product is CASSLGTDSGNTIYF.

The rearrangement links TRBV5-1 to TRBJ2-7, with D tentatively TRBD1 (5 bases). The CDR3 consists of 14 residues. Germline V gene lookup returns CDR1 SGHRS and CDR2 YFSETQ. Trimming took off 4 bases at V and 0 bases at J, with 11 bases between the two ends. Here the CDR3 DNA reads TGCGCCAGCAGCCCCAGGGCCATCTCCTACGAGCAGTACTTC. Amino acids: CASSPRAISYEQYF. Drawing the rest from reference TRBV5-1 and TRBJ2-7, the complete variable domain is KAGVTQTPRYLIKTRGQQVTLSCSPISGHRSVSWYQQTPGQGLQFLFEYFSETQRNKGNFPGRFSGRQFSNSRSEMNVSTLELGDSALYLCASSPRAISYEQYFGPGTRLTVT.

The V gene is TRBV18, the J gene TRBJ2-2; D is undetermined. Deletions cut 2 bases from V and 7 bases from J, with 17 bases between. This CDR3 region has 16 residues. Germline V gene data show CDR1 as KGHSH and CDR2 as LQKENI. The CDR3 DNA reads TGTGCCAGCTCACCAATGATAGTATTCGATAACGGGGAGCTGTTTTTT. Amino acid sequence: CASSPMIVFDNGELFF.

This chain uses TRBV28 with TRBJ2-2; 7 positions agree with TRBD2. There are 17 residues in the CDR3. J gave up 1 base and V 2 bases, and 7 bases lay outside the gene matches. Germline CDR1 is MDHEN and CDR2 is SYDVKM. The CDR3 nucleotides read TGTGCCAGCAGTTTAGGGGAGGGGTTCAAGAACACCGGGGAGCTGTTTTTT. Residues: CASSLGEGFKNTGELFF.

The rearrangement joins TRBV5-5 to TRBJ2-1; the D is unclear. V was trimmed by 3 bases and J by 7 bases, leaving 11 bases between them. Per the germline V gene, CDR1 is SGHKS and CDR2 is YYEKEE (reference sequence). This CDR3 spans 13 amino acids. CDR3 DNA: TGTGCCAGCAGCTCGTCGGGCCGGAATGAGCAGTTCTTC. This codes for CASSSSGRNEQFF.

This chain links TRBV3-1 (or the pseudogene TRBV3-2) with TRBJ1-5, with unresolved D. This CDR3 comprises 14 residues. V was clipped by 2 bases and J by 6 bases, with 11 bases between them. CDR1 LGHDT and CDR2 YNNKEL come from the germline V gene (reference sequence). CDR3 sequence: CASSQLDGGQPQHF. The CDR3 DNA reads as TGTGCCAGCAGCCAATTGGACGGCGGTCAGCCCCAGCATTTT.

This clone was recorded only once. The CDR3 spells CASRTTGGQPQHF. The CDR3 nucleotides read TGTGCCAGCAGGACGACAGGGGGTCAGCCCCAGCATTTT. This chain links TRBV6-5 with TRBJ1-5; the match to TRBD1 covers 9 bases. V trimming: 6 bases; J trimming: 6 bases; junction bases outside the gene matches: 3. Germline V gene sequence: CDR1 MNHEY, CDR2 SVGAGI. The CDR3 length is 13 residues.

This chain uses TRBV19 with TRBJ2-7; 7 bases align to TRBD1. The CDR3 sequence is 13 residues long. Germline assignment: CDR1 LNHDA and CDR2 SQIVND (reference sequence). V dropped 4 bases and J dropped 6; count of bases not matched to a gene: 6. The CDR3 DNA is TGTGCCAGTAGTACCGTCAAGGGGGCCGAGCAGTACTTC. This translates into CASSTVKGAEQYF.

The chain has TRBV18 and TRBJ2-2; D is uncertain. The CDR3 is 13 residues long. Looked up from germline, CDR1 is KGHSH and CDR2 is LQKENI. V lost 3 bases and J lost 4, with 6 bases in between. CDR3 bases: TGTGCCAGCTCACCCGGTGGCACCGGGGAGCTGTTTTTT. This translates into CASSPGGTGELFF.

The chain has TRBV5-4 and TRBJ1-3; D is uncertain. The CDR3 runs 16 residues. Per the germline V gene, CDR1 is SGHNT and CDR2 is YYREEE (reference sequence). Trimming pared 0 bases from V and 0 bases from J, leaving 10 bases between. CDR3 DNA: TGTGCCAGCAGCTTGGGTAGACTGGACTCTGGAAACACCATATATTTT. This sequence encodes CASSLGRLDSGNTIYF.

The rearrangement uses TRBV6-5 and TRBJ2-1; 10 bases agree with TRBD1. V lost 7 bases to trimming and J lost 7 bases; unmatched junction nucleotides: 7. The CDR3 is 14 amino acids. Germline CDR1 is MNHEY and CDR2 is SVGAGI. The CDR3 spells CASILGQGQNEQFF. The CDR3 DNA is TGTGCCAGCATCCTGGGACAGGGGCAGAATGAGCAGTTCTTC.

This chain links TRBV7-2 with TRBJ2-2; D may match TRBD1 or TRBD2 (5 bases each). Between the trimmed V and J ends, which lost 10 bases and 0 bases, there was a span of 12 bases. The germline gives CDR1 SGHTA, CDR2 FQGNSA. The length of the CDR3 is 14 residues. The chain's CDR3 is CAIMGRSNTGELFF. DNA for the CDR3: TGTGCCATCATGGGACGGTCGAACACCGGGGAGCTGTTTTTT.

The CDR3 DNA is TGTGCCAGCAGTTTATATTTCCCCGTAGCGGGGACCCTTTCCTACAATGAGCAGTTCTTC. Amino acids: CASSLYFPVAGTLSYNEQFF. V and J are TRBV27 and TRBJ2-1, with 8 bases aligning to TRBD2. Per the germline V gene, CDR1 is MNHEY and CDR2 is SMNVEV (reference sequence). With 1 base clipped from V and 1 base from J, the junction kept 15 bases outside the gene matches. The CDR3 consists of 20 residues.

V is TRBV28 and J is TRBJ1-2; TRBD1 matches 7 bases. The CDR3 spans 14 residues. Looked up from germline, CDR1 is MDHEN and CDR2 is SYDVKM. V lost 5 bases, J lost 4 bases, and 7 bases stayed unmatched. CDR3 DNA: TGTGCCAGCAGTATCGGACAGGCTTTCTATGGCTACACCTTC. Protein: CASSIGQAFYGYTF.

The chain is built from TRBV6-1 and TRBJ2-1, with 11 bases aligning to TRBD2. Trimming at V came to 2 bases and at J to 7 bases, leaving 1 base not matched to a gene. This CDR3 is 14 amino acids long. Per germline, CDR1 MNHNS and CDR2 SASEGT. The CDR3 DNA follows: TGTGCCAGCAGTGAAACTAGCGGGGGTAATGAGCAGTTCTTC. It encodes CASSETSGGNEQFF.

V is TRBV7-2 and J is TRBJ2-5; D is possibly TRBD1 or TRBD2 (5 bases each). The CDR3 totals 15 residues. Between the trimmed V and J ends, which lost 0 bases and 5 bases, there was a span of 13 bases. Germline CDR1 reads SGHTA; CDR2 reads FQGNSA. The CDR3 sequence is CASSLAAGSPETQYF. The CDR3 DNA sequence: TGTGCCAGCAGCTTAGCCGCAGGGAGTCCTGAGACCCAGTACTTC.